A single TCR beta chain is shown here with its context. At least ten counts were recorded for this clonotype. The target of this receptor is not known. The input lacks base qualities; no much larger clone sits a single base away. Lymph node samples came from the axillary draining lymph nodes of breast cancer patients. CDR1 SGDLS and CDR2 YYNGEE are derived from the germline V gene. V and J lose 0 bases and 0 bases, and a span of 5 bases separates them. There are 14 amino acids in the CDR3, from cysteine to phenylalanine inclusive. Only the CDR3 part of the read is kept: 42 bases, read in frame from the first base. The data were taken from a study of breast tumors, draining lymph nodes, adjacent tissues (dated by TCRdb to about 2016). Looking at the study overall: In breast cancer patients, the study compared the TCR beta repertoires of tumor, adjacent nontumor tissue and axillary lymph nodes. In human breast cancer, the study set out to assess how tumor, surrounding tissue and draining lymph node repertoires relate to one another and whether T cells might be exchanged between them.

Overall study outcomes, separate from this receptor: The similarity between tumor and nontumor tissue repertoires was significantly greater in luminal-like breast cancer than in basal-like breast cancer. The data were considered consistent with most tumor T cells being derived from the lymph node and subsequently expanding within tumor tissue. Rather than being directly demonstrated, the conclusion that tumor T cells originate in lymph nodes was presented as consistent with a hypothesis. Tumor T-cell repertoires showed less diversity than lymph node repertoires and more diversity than nontumor tissue repertoires, and tumor T-cell repertoires showed preferential V and J gene usage.

The instrument was an Illumina HiSeq 2000. TCR beta chain libraries were generated through multiplex PCR amplification. High-throughput sequencing was used to analyze the amplified TCR beta chain products. TCRdb itself trimmed the public reads at Q25 with fastp, ran MiXCR and retained productive beta chains. CDR3 protein duplicates are merged, each entry listing the most common genes and DNA. This sample holds about 270,000 distinct CDR3 sequences; more than 30% were observed only once. Together, the top ten hold about 1.2% of the sample. Here the chain combines TRBV9 and TRBJ2-3; no D gene can be assigned with confidence. The sequence derives from a female donor with breast cancer. Some clones in this sample may be carry-over from other donors' samples. Sequencing used axillary lymph node tissue. The DNA sequence is as follows: TGTGCCAGCAGCGTAGGATCTAGCACAGATACGCAGTATTTT. Its translation is CASSVGSSTDTQYF.